The subject of this entry is one TCR beta chain. Its antigen is still unknown. This sample is part of a study of CD8+ T cells in alopecia areata. Study results and caveats: Lesional scalp displayed greater clonality than normal scalp, most notably in alopecia totalis/universalis.

CDR3 size: 11 residues. Germline V CDR1 and CDR2: SQVTM, ANQGSEA. Trimming took off 4 bases at V and 3 bases at J, with 7 bases between the two ends. As part of sample collection, lesional scalp punch biopsies and peripheral blood were taken from alopecia areata patients. Once RNA had been extracted, it was reverse transcribed into cDNA to act as the sequencing template. Here immunoSEQ multiplex PCR was the method, and the copy in TCRdb shows in-frame clones only, minus some. The sample holds over 110,000 clones, about 51% seen once. The starting material was CD4+ T cells sorted from blood, obtained at week 0. The clonotype comes from a human donor with alopecia areata. The chain recombines TRBV29-1 with TRBJ2-7; tentative D call: TRBD1 (6 bases). The CDR3 DNA reads TGCAGCGTTGCCAGGGGCTACGAGCAGTACTTC. Encoded protein: CSVARGYEQYF.